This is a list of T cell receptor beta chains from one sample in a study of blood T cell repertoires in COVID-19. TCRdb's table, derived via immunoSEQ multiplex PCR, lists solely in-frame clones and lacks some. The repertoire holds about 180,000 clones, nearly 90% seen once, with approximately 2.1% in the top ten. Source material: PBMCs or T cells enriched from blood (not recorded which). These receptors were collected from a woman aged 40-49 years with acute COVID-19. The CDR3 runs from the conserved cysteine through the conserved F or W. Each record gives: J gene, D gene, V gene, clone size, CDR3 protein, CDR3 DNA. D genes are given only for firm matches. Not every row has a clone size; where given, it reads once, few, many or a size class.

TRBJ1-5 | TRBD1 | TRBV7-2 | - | CASSLGGATGGSQPQHF | TGTGCCAGCAGCTTAGGAGGGGCGACAGGGGGTTCTCAGCCCCAGCATTTT
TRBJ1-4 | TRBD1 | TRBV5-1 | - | CASSSHRDREGKTVF | TGCGCCAGCAGCTCACACCGGGACAGGGAAGGCAAAACTGTTTTT
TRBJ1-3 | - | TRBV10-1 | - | CASSENGGGRGNTIYF | TGCGCCAGCAGTGAGAATGGCGGGGGGCGAGGAAACACCATATATTTT
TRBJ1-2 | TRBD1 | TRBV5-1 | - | CASSSQGAQGGYTF | TGCGCCAGCAGCTCACAGGGGGCGCAGGGTGGCTACACCTTC
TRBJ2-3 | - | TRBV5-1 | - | CASSLAGSDTQYF | TGCGCCAGCAGCTTGGCAGGTTCAGATACGCAGTATTTT
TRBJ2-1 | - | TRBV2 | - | CASSEIAPEGYNEQFF | TGTGCCAGCAGTGAAATCGCCCCTGAGGGCTACAATGAGCAGTTCTTC
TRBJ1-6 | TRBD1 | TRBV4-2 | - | CASSLRDRESSPLHF | TGTGCCAGCAGCCTCAGGGACAGGGAGAGTTCACCCCTCCACTTT
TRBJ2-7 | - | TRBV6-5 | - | CASTIDTYYEQYF | TGTGCCAGCACCATCGACACCTACTACGAGCAGTACTTC
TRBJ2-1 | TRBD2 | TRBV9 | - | CASSTSGDSYNEQFF | TGTGCCAGCAGCACTAGCGGGGATTCCTACAATGAGCAGTTCTTC
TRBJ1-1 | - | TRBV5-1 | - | CASSLVAGSSTEAFF | TGCGCCAGCAGCTTGGTAGCAGGGTCGAGCACTGAAGCTTTCTTT
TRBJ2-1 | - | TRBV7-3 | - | CASSPPGSLSYNEQFF | TGTGCCAGCAGCCCCCCCGGTAGTTTATCCTACAATGAGCAGTTCTTC
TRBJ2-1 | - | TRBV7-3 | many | CASSLIPGYNEQFF | TGTGCCAGCAGCTTAATACCGGGATACAATGAGCAGTTCTTC
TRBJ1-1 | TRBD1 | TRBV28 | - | CASSYRYRGMNTEAFF | TGTGCCAGCAGTTACCGATACAGGGGGATGAACACTGAAGCTTTCTTT
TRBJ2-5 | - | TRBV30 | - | CAWSVRSFQETQYF | TGTGCCTGGAGTGTACGGTCTTTCCAAGAGACCCAGTACTTC
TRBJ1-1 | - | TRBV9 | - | CASSEGMNTEAFF | TGTGCCAGCAGTGAGGGCATGAACACTGAAGCTTTCTTT
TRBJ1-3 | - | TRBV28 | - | CASSPYSSGNTIYF | TGTGCCAGCAGTCCTTACTCCTCTGGAAACACCATATATTTT
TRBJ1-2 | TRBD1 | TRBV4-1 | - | CASSHNQGAGYTF | TGCGCCAGCAGCCACAACCAGGGGGCTGGCTACACCTTC
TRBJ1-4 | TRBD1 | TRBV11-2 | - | CASSPGTGGGEKLFF | TGTGCCAGCAGCCCGGGGACAGGGGGAGGGGAAAAACTGTTTTTT
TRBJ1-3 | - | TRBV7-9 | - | CASSLEAGRLSTIYF | TGTGCCAGCAGCTTAGAGGCGGGCCGCCTAAGTACCATATATTTT
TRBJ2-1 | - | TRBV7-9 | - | CASTKPPPGVRNEQFF | TGTGCCAGCACCAAACCACCCCCGGGAGTTCGTAATGAGCAGTTCTTC
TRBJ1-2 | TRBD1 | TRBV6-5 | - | CASSPSGQGLYGYTF | TGTGCCAGCAGCCCATCCGGACAGGGTCTTTATGGCTACACCTTC
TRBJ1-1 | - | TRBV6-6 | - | CASSYSQGRNTEAFF | TGTGCCAGCAGTTACTCACAGGGTAGGAACACTGAAGCTTTCTTT
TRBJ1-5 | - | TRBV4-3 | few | CASSQDGDTNQPQHF | TGCGCCAGCAGCCAAGATGGGGACACCAATCAGCCCCAGCATTTT
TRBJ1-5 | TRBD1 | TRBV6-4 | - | CASSDPQQGCNQPQHF | TGTGCCAGCAGTGACCCCCAACAGGGGTGCAATCAGCCCCAGCATTTT
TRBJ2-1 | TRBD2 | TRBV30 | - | CAWSVTSGYNEQFF | TGTGCCTGGAGTGTAACTAGCGGTTACAATGAGCAGTTCTTC
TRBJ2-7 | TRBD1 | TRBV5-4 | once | CASSPVRGPNEQYF | TGTGCCAGCAGCCCCGTGAGGGGGCCGAACGAGCAGTACTTC
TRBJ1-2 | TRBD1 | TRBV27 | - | CASSSQGAGGYTF | TGTGCCAGCAGTTCCCAGGGGGCCGGGGGCTACACCTTC
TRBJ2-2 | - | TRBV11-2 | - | CASSPLTRTGELFF | TGTGCCAGCAGCCCCTTGACTAGGACCGGGGAGCTGTTTTTT
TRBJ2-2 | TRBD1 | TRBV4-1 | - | CASSQEGQGITGELFF | TGCGCCAGCAGCCAAGAGGGACAGGGGATTACCGGGGAGCTGTTTTTT
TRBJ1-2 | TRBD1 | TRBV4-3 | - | CASSQETGAHGYTF | TGCGCCAGCAGCCAAGAGACAGGGGCGCATGGCTACACCTTC
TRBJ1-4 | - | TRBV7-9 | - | CASSPRGDDQEKLFF | TGTGCCAGCAGCCCTCGGGGAGACGACCAGGAAAAACTGTTTTTT
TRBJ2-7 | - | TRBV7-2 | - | CASSVPGAYEQYF | TGTGCCAGCAGCGTTCCCGGGGCCTACGAGCAGTACTTC
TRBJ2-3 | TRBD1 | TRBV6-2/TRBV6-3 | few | CASSDTGGASTDTQYF | TGTGCCAGCAGTGATACAGGGGGCGCTTCTACAGATACGCAGTATTTT
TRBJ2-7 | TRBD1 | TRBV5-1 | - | CASSLAAGQDYEQYF | TGCGCCAGCAGCTTGGCCGCGGGACAGGACTACGAGCAGTACTTC
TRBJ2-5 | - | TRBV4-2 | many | CASSQLKEGQETQYF | TGTGCCAGCAGCCAACTTAAGGAGGGGCAAGAGACCCAGTACTTC
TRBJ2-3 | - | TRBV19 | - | CASSIGEITTDTQYF | TGTGCCAGTAGTATCGGGGAGATCACTACAGATACGCAGTATTTT
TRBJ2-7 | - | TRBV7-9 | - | CASSPRQEDEQYF | TGTGCCAGCAGCCCCAGACAGGAAGACGAGCAGTACTTC
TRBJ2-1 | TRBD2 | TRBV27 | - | CASSFAGGINEQFF | TGTGCCAGCAGTTTCGCGGGAGGAATCAATGAGCAGTTCTTC
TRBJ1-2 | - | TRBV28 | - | CASSFGGGGGANYGYTF | TGTGCCAGCAGTTTTGGGGGGGGCGGGGGCGCGAACTATGGCTACACCTTC
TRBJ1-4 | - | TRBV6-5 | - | CASSRRGSASEKLFF | TGTGCCAGCAGCCGACGCGGGAGCGCTAGTGAAAAACTGTTTTTT
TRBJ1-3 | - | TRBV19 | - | CASSFKGNTIYF | TGTGCCAGTAGTTTTAAAGGAAACACCATATATTTT
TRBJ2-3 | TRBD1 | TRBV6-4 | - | CASSDSRGDRELLSTDTQYF | TGTGCCAGCAGTGACTCGAGGGGGGACAGGGAACTTCTTAGCACAGATACGCAGTATTTT
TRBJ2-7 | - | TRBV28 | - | CASSLSFAGIYEQYF | TGTGCCAGCAGTTTGTCGTTTGCGGGGATCTACGAGCAGTACTTC
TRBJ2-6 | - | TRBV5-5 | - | CASRQSRVPLFSGANVLTF | TGTGCCAGCAGACAATCCAGGGTTCCCCTCTTCTCTGGGGCCAACGTCCTGACTTTC
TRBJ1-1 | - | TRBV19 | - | CASSVHQGPLNTEAFF | TGTGCCAGTAGCGTCCACCAGGGCCCTCTAAACACTGAAGCTTTCTTT
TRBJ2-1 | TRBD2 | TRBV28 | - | CASSLPPSTSGGAVAYNEQFF | TGTGCCAGCAGTTTACCCCCCTCGACTAGCGGGGGGGCTGTGGCCTACAATGAGCAGTTCTTC
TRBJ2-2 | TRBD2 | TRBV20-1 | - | CSASGTSGDNTGELFF | TGCAGTGCTAGTGGGACTAGCGGGGACAACACCGGGGAGCTGTTTTTT
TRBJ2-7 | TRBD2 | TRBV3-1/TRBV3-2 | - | CASSQVGGSGSYEQYF | TGTGCCAGCAGCCAAGTCGGCGGGAGTGGTTCCTACGAGCAGTACTTC
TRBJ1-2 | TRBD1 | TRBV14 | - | CASSQDRDRGGYGYTF | TGTGCCAGCAGCCAAGATCGGGACAGGGGAGGTTATGGCTACACCTTC
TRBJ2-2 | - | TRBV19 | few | CASSKLQGYTGELFF | TGTGCCAGTAGTAAACTACAGGGATACACCGGGGAGCTGTTTTTT
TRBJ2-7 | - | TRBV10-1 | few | CASSVMRYEQYF | TGCGCCAGCAGTGTAATGCGCTACGAGCAGTACTTC
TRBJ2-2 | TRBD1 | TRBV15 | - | CATSPNSRDRATGELFF | TGTGCCACCAGCCCCAATTCTCGGGACAGGGCCACCGGGGAGCTGTTTTTT
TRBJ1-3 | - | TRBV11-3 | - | CASSLGGTSGNTIYF | TGTGCCAGCAGCTTAGGGGGCACATCTGGAAACACCATATATTTT